This TCR beta chain was sequenced in a study of long-term antiretroviral therapy in people with HIV. Regarding the study as a whole: Comparison with controls showed narrower CDR3 length ranges in HIV repertoires. Pre-ART clonal expansions dominated every time point's repertoire.

CDR3 length equals 16 residues. In germline, CDR1 is SGHRS, CDR2 YFSETQ. Trimming took 4 bases from V and 4 from J, leaving 21 bases between them. About this clone: What it recognizes is unknown.

Before they underwent DNA extraction, samples held about 1-10 million cryopreserved PBMC. They ran version v3.0 of the immunoSEQ assay at survey level. Generated by immunoSEQ multiplex PCR, the TCRdb table keeps only in-frame clones and is missing some. The sample lists about 15,000 clones, over 60% occurring once. This specimen was unsorted PBMCs, taken approximately 2.5 years before starting antiretroviral therapy. The J gene is TRBJ2-7, the V gene TRBV5-1; D is perhaps TRBD2 (5 bases). The sequence came from a woman aged 45-65 years with HIV. The CDR3, as DNA: TGCGCCAGCAGCCCTCCCCGGGCCGCAGGCGGGTACGAGCAGTACTTC. Translation: CASSPPRAAGGYEQYF.